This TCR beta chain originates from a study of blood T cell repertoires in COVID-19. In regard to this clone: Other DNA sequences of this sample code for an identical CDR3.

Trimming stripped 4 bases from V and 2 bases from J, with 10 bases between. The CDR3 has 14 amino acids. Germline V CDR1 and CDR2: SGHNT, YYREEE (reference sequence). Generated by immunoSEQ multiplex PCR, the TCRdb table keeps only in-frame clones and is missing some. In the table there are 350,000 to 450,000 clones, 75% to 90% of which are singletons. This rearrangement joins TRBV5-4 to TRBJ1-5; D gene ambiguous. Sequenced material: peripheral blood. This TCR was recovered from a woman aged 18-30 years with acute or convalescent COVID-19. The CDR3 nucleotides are TGTGCCAGCAGCCTAGACGGAGGCAATCAGCCCCAGCATTTT. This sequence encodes CASSLDGGNQPQHF.